A single sample gave rise to the 9 T cell receptor beta chains below, sequenced in a study of cytomegalovirus exposure and HLA in healthy donors. Primers included in the PCR were 60 Vbeta and 13 Jbeta primers. Some clones are missing from TCRdb's copy, which holds only in-frame ones; the method was immunoSEQ multiplex PCR. The sample has 100,000 to 150,000 clones; nearly 80% are singletons. What was sequenced was PBMCs. The receptors originated from a woman between 40 and 50 years old in good health and CMV-seronegative.

This sequence joins TRBV19 and TRBJ1-2; 9 positions agree with TRBD1. In germline, CDR1 is LNHDA, CDR2 SQIVND (reference sequence). Trimming removed 4 bases from V and 4 bases from J; junction bases left unmatched: 4. The CDR3 has 14 residues. CDR3 sequence reads: CASSTGQGPYGYTF. The CDR3 DNA sequence: TGTGCCAGTAGTACCGGACAGGGGCCCTATGGCTACACCTTC. The full variable domain, completed using reference TRBV19 and TRBJ1-2, is DGGITQSPKYLFRKEGQNVTLSCEQNLNHDAMYWYRQDPGQGLRLIYYSQIVNDFQKGDIAEGYSVSREKKESFPLTVTSAQKNPTAFYLCASSTGQGPYGYTFGSGTRLTVV.

This clone showed up just once. The CDR3: CAKIVRSRGEKLFF. DNA for the CDR3: TGTGCCAAGATCGTTCGATCCCGAGGGGAAAAACTGTTTTTT. This rearrangement joins TRBV25-1 to TRBJ1-4, with no clear D. This CDR3 region has 14 residues. Germline V CDR1 and CDR2: MGHDK, SYGVNS. The V end lost 10 bases, the J end lost 8 bases, and 20 bases lay between the germline ends. The variable domain in full, with the rest retrieved from reference TRBV25-1 and TRBJ1-4, is EADIYQTPRYLVIGTGKKITLECSQTMGHDKMYWYQQDPGMELHLIHYSYGVNSTEKGDLSSESTVSRIRTEHFPLTLESARPSHTSQYLCAKIVRSRGEKLFFGSGTQLSVL.

With respect to this clone: At one end, the junction sequence differs from germline, possibly due to a read error. The rearrangement joins TRBV7-2 to TRBJ2-6, with TRBD1 as a possible D gene (5 bases). The CDR3 length is 14 residues. Germline V CDR1 and CDR2: SGHTA, FQGNSA. This chain's CDR3 is CASRENSGANGLTF. CDR3 nucleotide sequence: TGTGCCAGCAGGGAGAACTCTGGGGCCAACGGCCTGACTTTC.

V usage is TRBV27 and J usage is TRBJ1-1, with 7 bases lining up with TRBD1. Unmatched junction bases numbered 11, after V lost 6 bases and J lost 1 base. The CDR3 extends over 16 amino acids. The germline V gene encodes CDR1 MNHEY and CDR2 SMNVEV (reference sequence). The CDR3 bases are TGTGCCAGCAGCTACGCTCCAGGGGGTAGGAACACTGAAGCTTTCTTT. It yields the protein CASSYAPGGRNTEAFF.

The rearrangement links TRBV7-3 to TRBJ2-3; D is possibly TRBD2 (6 bases). Germline V lookup: CDR1 SGHTA, CDR2 FQGTGA. Trimming took off 4 bases at V and 5 bases at J, with 13 bases between the two ends. The CDR3 has 14 residues. The CDR3 is CASSSGGLVDTQYF. DNA of the CDR3: TGTGCCAGCAGCTCCGGGGGTCTAGTAGATACGCAGTATTTT.

The chain recombines TRBV10-3 with TRBJ2-2; TRBD1 aligns across 9 bases. Losses at the gene ends were 6 bases for V and 3 bases for J; bases not matched to a gene: 2. Germline CDR1 ENHRY, CDR2 SYGVKD. This CDR3 region has 14 residues. CDR3 sequence reads: CAIRGQGDTGELFF. In DNA form, the CDR3 reads TGTGCCATCAGGGGACAGGGAGACACCGGGGAGCTGTTTTTT.

The chain combines TRBV5-1 with TRBJ2-6; tentative D call: TRBD2 (7 bases). Deletions cut 3 bases from V and 2 bases from J, with 12 bases between. Germline assignment: CDR1 SGHRS and CDR2 YFSETQ. CDR3 size: 16 residues. For the CDR3, the DNA is TGCGCCAGCAGCTCGGGGGGCGGGGCTGGGGCCAACGTCCTGACTTTC. Protein product: CASSSGGGAGANVLTF.

The chain uses TRBV4-1 and TRBJ2-5; TRBD2 aligns across 7 bases. Germline CDR1 is MGHRA and CDR2 is YSYEKL. The V gene end was trimmed by 0 bases and the J gene end by 1 base; junction bases not matched to a gene: 8. The CDR3 contains 17 residues. The CDR3 bases are TGCGCCAGCAGCCAAGATGGGAGACTAGCCGTCCAAGAGACCCAGTACTTC. Translation: CASSQDGRLAVQETQYF.

The gene calls are TRBV11-2 and TRBJ1-1; D might be TRBD1 (5 bases). The V end was cut by 10 bases, the J end by 5 bases, with 20 bases between. CDR3 length: 14 amino acids. Germline lookup yields CDR1 SGHAT and CDR2 FQNNGV. The CDR3 here is CATRFGAVRTEAFF. The CDR3 DNA follows: TGTGCCACCCGGTTTGGGGCTGTTCGGACTGAAGCTTTCTTT.